The 31 T cell receptor beta chains below come from one sample, sequenced in a study of Ad26.COV2.S vaccination and SARS-CoV-2 variants (dated by TCRdb to about 2021). Explained via the paper, the treatment or condition label denotes: 19 received Ad26.COV2.S at low or high dose, single or two shots; 5 received placebo; per-sample allocation not given. For vaccine and placebo recipients, repertoires were sequenced using samples collected on day 63 after the first injection. The library was built by means of the immunoSEQ multiplex PCR assay. Drawn from immuneACCESS, this table holds only the in-frame rearrangements with V and J called that TCRdb kept. Clones are partly lost; checked studies trace under half to an unresolved V gene and leave the rest unexplained. Present in this sample are 430,000 or so clones, roughly nine tenths of which were seen just once. The biggest ten clones account for approximately 2.5% of the sample.

The sequencing used peripheral blood, collected in a trial of Ad26.COV2.S vaccine versus placebo. Receptors were obtained from a person between 18 and 65 years old who received the Ad26.COV2.S COVID-19 vaccine or a placebo.

A single count supports this clone. This rearrangement joins TRBV6-6 to TRBJ2-5; possible D gene TRBD2, 5 bases. V was shortened by 0 bases and J by 5 bases, with 16 bases between the two germline ends. CDR1 and CDR2 from the germline V gene are MNHNY and SVGAGI (reference sequence). The CDR3 loop spans 16 amino acids. CDR3 coding DNA: TGTGCCAGCAGTTACTCGATGATGGGAGAGAAGGAGACCCAGTACTTC. Translation: CASSYSMMGEKETQYF.

This chain joins TRBV9 and TRBJ2-1; the match to TRBD1 covers 8 bases. In germline, CDR1 is SGDLS, CDR2 YYNGEE. The CDR3 runs 17 residues. V dropped 4 bases and J dropped 0; count of bases not matched to a gene: 9. CDR3 sequence (DNA): TGTGCCAGCAGCCCAGGGGGCGGGATCAGCTCCTACAATGAGCAGTTCTTC. Translation gives CASSPGGGISSYNEQFF.

V and J are TRBV9 and TRBJ2-3; 12 bases are shared with TRBD1. The J segment lost 2 bases and the V segment lost 0 bases, leaving 4 bases of the junction unmatched. The germline V gene has CDR1 SGDLS and CDR2 YYNGEE. The length of the CDR3 is 17 residues. CDR3 loop: CASSVVGTGGPTDTQYF. The CDR3 DNA is TGTGCCAGCAGCGTAGTAGGGACAGGGGGCCCCACAGATACGCAGTATTTT.

The chain has TRBV7-9 and TRBJ1-3, with unresolved D. V was trimmed by 3 bases and J by 3 bases, leaving 6 bases between them. The CDR3 is 13 amino acids. CDR1 and CDR2 from the germline V gene are SEHNR and FQNEAQ (reference sequence). The DNA of the CDR3 is TGTGCCAGCAGCTTCGTTCGTGGAAACACCATATATTTT. Translated: CASSFVRGNTIYF.

This chain links TRBV4-1 with TRBJ1-6; weak D call: TRBD1 (5 bases). From germline, CDR1 is MGHRA and CDR2 YSYEKL. V was shortened by 0 bases and J by 10 bases, with 10 bases between the two germline ends. This CDR3 is 14 amino acids long. The CDR3 here is CASSQDWQGSPLHF. Here the CDR3 DNA reads TGCGCCAGCAGCCAAGATTGGCAGGGATCACCCCTCCACTTT.

This clone was recorded only once. The chain is built from TRBV5-1 and TRBJ1-5; D not resolved. The V gene's germline CDR1 is SGHRS and CDR2 YFSETQ. Trimming pared 4 bases from V and 0 bases from J, leaving 8 bases between. The CDR3 spans 14 residues. The CDR3 reads CASSQPASNQPQHF. CDR3 coding DNA: TGCGCCAGCAGCCAGCCAGCTAGCAATCAGCCCCAGCATTTT.

The chain recombines TRBV27 with TRBJ2-5; 13 bases are a match to TRBD2. V trimming: 5 bases; J trimming: 2 bases; junction bases outside the gene matches: 8. The CDR3 contains 17 residues. Germline V lookup: CDR1 MNHEY, CDR2 SMNVEV (reference sequence). The CDR3: CASSPPPGLAGQETQYF. The DNA of the CDR3 is TGTGCCAGCAGTCCCCCCCCGGGACTAGCGGGGCAAGAGACCCAGTACTTC.

The V and J genes are TRBV18 and TRBJ1-5; D may be TRBD1 (6 bases). V gave up 2 bases and J gave up 5 bases, with 13 bases separating them. CDR1 KGHSH and CDR2 LQKENI come from the germline V gene. This CDR3 is built from 15 residues. The CDR3 spells CASSPEENRDQPQHF. The CDR3, as DNA: TGTGCCAGCTCACCAGAGGAGAACAGGGATCAGCCCCAGCATTTT.

The chain couples TRBV23-1 to TRBJ2-5; 9 bases are a match to TRBD1. TRBV23-1 qualifies as an ORF whose function is uncertain. CDR3 size: 16 residues. Unmatched junction bases numbered 16, after V lost 7 bases and J lost 7 bases. The CDR3 protein is CASNPRQGDPPWTQYF. DNA of the CDR3: TGCGCCAGCAACCCCCGACAGGGGGACCCTCCATGGACCCAGTACTTC.

V is TRBV2 and J is TRBJ1-2; D unclear. CDR1 and CDR2 from the germline V gene are SNHLY and FYNNEI. The CDR3 totals 13 residues. Trimming shortened V by 4 bases and J by 3 bases, and 9 bases separated the two germline ends. The CDR3 region is CASSGGFDYGYTF. In DNA, the CDR3 is TGTGCCAGCAGTGGAGGGTTTGACTATGGCTACACCTTC.

A single count supports this clone. This sequence joins TRBV18 and TRBJ2-7; weak D call: TRBD2 (6 bases). The V end was cut by 4 bases, the J end by 2 bases, with 18 bases between. CDR3 length: 16 residues. CDR1 is KGHSH, CDR2 LQKENI, per germline. The CDR3 sequence is CASSLIDFRRAYEQYV. In DNA form, the CDR3 reads TGTGCCAGCTCACTTATAGACTTCCGGAGGGCCTACGAGCAGTACGTC.

The chain is built from TRBV28 and TRBJ1-2; 7 nucleotides align to TRBD1. Germline loops: CDR1 MDHEN, CDR2 SYDVKM. The CDR3 contains 16 residues. V was pared by 10 bases and J by 8 bases, with 22 bases of the junction left unmatched. CDR3 protein: CATSSLMRGRPSGYTF. The DNA of the CDR3 is TGTGCCACCTCGTCCCTTATGAGGGGGCGGCCGTCCGGCTACACCTTC.

The chain uses TRBV3-1 (or the pseudogene TRBV3-2) and TRBJ2-7; D is uncertain. Germline V gene data show CDR1 as LGHDT and CDR2 as YNNKEL (reference sequence). CDR3 length: 13 residues. V lost 1 base and J lost 2, with 6 bases in between. The DNA of the CDR3 is TGTGCCAGCAGCCAAGGAGACACCTACGAGCAGTACGTC. It encodes CASSQGDTYEQYV.

The chain carries TRBV7-3 and TRBJ1-2, with TRBD1 identical over 9 bases. Germline V gene data show CDR1 as SGHTA and CDR2 as FQGTGA. Trimming at V came to 3 bases and at J to 6 bases, leaving 5 bases not matched to a gene. This CDR3 region has 14 residues. The CDR3 sequence is CASSLGQGVNGYTF. In nucleotides, the CDR3 is TGTGCCAGCAGCTTGGGACAGGGAGTCAATGGCTACACCTTC.

The chain combines TRBV7-9 with TRBJ2-4, with 13 bases that match TRBD2. The CDR3 has 16 residues. In germline, CDR1 is SEHNR, CDR2 FQNEAQ (reference sequence). The DNA of the CDR3 is TGTGAGTATGGACTAGCGGGAGTCTTAGCCAAAAACATTCAGTACTTC. Amino acid sequence: CEYGLAGVLAKNIQYF.

This clone has only one observation. V and J are TRBV29-1 and TRBJ2-3; tentatively, D is TRBD1 or TRBD2 (5 bases each). Deletions cut 6 bases from V and 10 bases from J, with 20 bases between. This CDR3 has 13 residues. CDR1 is SQVTM, CDR2 ANQGSEA, per germline. As DNA, the CDR3 is TGCAGCGTCCGCCCCGGGGCCTTCGTTGCGCAGTATTTT. It encodes CSVRPGAFVAQYF.

J is TRBJ1-5 and V is TRBV6-5; D is possibly TRBD1 (5 bases). Germline lookup yields CDR1 MNHEY and CDR2 SVGAGI. The CDR3 has 15 amino acids. The V and J ends lost 7 bases and 6 bases respectively, with 19 bases between them. The CDR3 DNA reads TGTGCCAGCATCCAGGGAGCCCCCTCGGGTCAGCCCCAGCATTTT. It yields the protein CASIQGAPSGQPQHF.

CDR3 sequence (DNA): TGTGCCAGCAGTTACTGGGGGACGGATAGCAATCAGCCCCAGCATTTT. Amino acids: CASSYWGTDSNQPQHF. The V gene is TRBV28, the J gene TRBJ1-5; TRBD1 might be the D (5 bases). The V gene's germline CDR1 is MDHEN and CDR2 SYDVKM. V lost 4 bases and J 0 bases, leaving 13 bases between the germline ends. This CDR3 spans 16 amino acids.

The V gene is TRBV2, the J gene TRBJ1-2; unclear D gene. This CDR3 has 13 amino acids. V was cut by 9 bases and J by 2 bases, with 13 bases left in between. The germline CDR1 and CDR2 sequences are SNHLY and FYNNEI. The CDR3 loop reads CASRRTDNYGYTF. The CDR3 DNA follows: TGTGCCAGTAGGAGGACCGACAACTATGGCTACACCTTC.

This clone was seen more than once but under ten times. The J gene is TRBJ1-2, the V gene TRBV9; D call uncertain. Trimming cost V 4 bases and J 4 bases, with 11 bases left between them. The germline gives CDR1 SGDLS, CDR2 YYNGEE. The CDR3 extends over 13 amino acids. The chain's CDR3 is CASSSWTSYGYTF. CDR3 bases: TGTGCCAGCAGCTCCTGGACCTCCTATGGCTACACCTTC.

In this sample, this clone turned up once. V is TRBV5-4 and J is TRBJ2-3; 10 nucleotides agree with TRBD2. The CDR3 is made up of 16 amino acids. The germline V gene encodes CDR1 SGHNT and CDR2 YYREEE (reference sequence). Trimming at V came to 4 bases and at J to 2 bases, leaving 7 bases not matched to a gene. In nucleotides, the CDR3 is TGTGCCAGCAGCGTCCGGACTAGCGGATCCACAGATACGCAGTATTTT. Translated: CASSVRTSGSTDTQYF.

This chain links TRBV5-1 with TRBJ1-1; 8 bases map to TRBD1. The germline V gene has CDR1 SGHRS and CDR2 YFSETQ. The CDR3 spans 14 residues. V was pared by 5 bases and J by 7 bases, with 10 bases of the junction left unmatched. CDR3 region: CASRLSGTGLEAFF. CDR3 sequence (DNA): TGCGCCAGCAGACTATCCGGGACAGGCCTTGAAGCTTTCTTT. Using reference TRBV5-1 and TRBJ1-1 for the parts outside the CDR3, the full variable domain is KAGVTQTPRYLIKTRGQQVTLSCSPISGHRSVSWYQQTPGQGLQFLFEYFSETQRNKGNFPGRFSGRQFSNSRSEMNVSTLELGDSALYLCASRLSGTGLEAFFGQGTRLTVV.

This clone was recorded a few times. The rearrangement uses TRBV10-1 and TRBJ2-7, with 7 bases lining up with TRBD2. CDR1 WNHNN and CDR2 SYGVQD come from the germline V gene (reference sequence). The CDR3 has 13 residues. V gave up 6 bases and J gave up 7 bases; unmatched junction bases: 9. In DNA form, the CDR3 reads TGCGCCAGCAGGGCCGGCGGGGGAGGTGAGCAGTACGTC. Amino acids: CASRAGGGGEQYV.

The rearrangement links TRBV12-3 or TRBV12-4 to TRBJ2-3; D uncertain. The CDR3 has 13 amino acids. Trimming removed 6 bases at V and 0 bases at J, with 7 bases between. The CDR3 nucleotides read TGTGCCAGCAGCCGTCTTAGCACAGATACGCAGTATTTT. This sequence encodes CASSRLSTDTQYF.

The chain combines TRBV19 with TRBJ1-2; D remains unclear. CDR1 is LNHDA, CDR2 SQIVND, per germline (reference sequence). Deletions cut 5 bases from V and 4 bases from J, with 11 bases between. The CDR3 is 13 amino acids. Written as DNA, the CDR3 is TGTGCCAGTAGTCGTGGGCTGATCTATGGCTACACCTTC. Translation gives CASSRGLIYGYTF.

This clone was recorded only once. The CDR3 DNA reads TGTGCCAGCTCACCACAGACCCCCTTAAACACCGGGGAGCTGTTTTTT. It is translated as CASSPQTPLNTGELFF. The chain joins TRBV18 to TRBJ2-2, with D hard to call. With 1 base removed from V and 2 bases from J, the gap between germline ends came to 11 bases. The CDR3 is 16 amino acids. Germline CDR1 is KGHSH and CDR2 is LQKENI.

A remark on this clone: A read error may produce the germline difference seen at one junction end. The chain combines TRBV7-7 with TRBJ1-4; D remains ambiguous. Per the germline V gene, CDR1 is SSHAT and CDR2 is FNYEAQ (reference sequence). This CDR3 comprises 13 residues. DNA for the CDR3: TGTGCTAGCAGCCCGTTCCGGTCTGAAAAACTGTTTTTT. Its protein is CASSPFRSEKLFF.

Only one count was recorded for this clone. The chain combines TRBV6-1 with TRBJ1-5; D is possibly TRBD1 (5 bases). The germline V gene encodes CDR1 MNHNS and CDR2 SASEGT. The CDR3 contains 19 residues. The V end was cut by 1 base, the J end by 12 bases, with 31 bases between. The CDR3 is CASSEGWVPQSAMWGSQHF. CDR3 sequence (DNA): TGTGCCAGCAGTGAAGGTTGGGTTCCGCAATCGGCAATGTGGGGGAGCCAGCATTTT.

This clone was seen just once. This chain joins TRBV6-5 and TRBJ1-3; 7 nucleotides align to TRBD1. The CDR3 totals 14 residues. Germline assignment: CDR1 MNHEY and CDR2 SVGAGI. V was pared by 6 bases and J by 4 bases, with 6 bases of the junction left unmatched. CDR3 DNA: TGTGCCAGCAGCCACCAGACAGGGGGAAACACCATATATTTT. Translated: CASSHQTGGNTIYF.

The genes are TRBV5-6 and TRBJ2-3; TRBD2 matches at 14 bases. V shed 4 bases and J 4 bases; nucleotides not matched to a gene: 2. Per the germline V gene, CDR1 is SGHDT and CDR2 is YYEEEE. The CDR3 covers 15 residues. The CDR3 DNA reads as TGTGCCAGCAGCGGGACTAGCGGGGGAGCAGATACGCAGTATTTT. Its translation is CASSGTSGGADTQYF.

V gene TRBV5-6 combines with J gene TRBJ1-1, with D unresolved. CDR3 length: 13 residues. Per germline, CDR1 SGHDT and CDR2 YYEEEE. V was shortened by 0 bases and J by 7 bases, with 10 bases between the two germline ends. CDR3 DNA: TGTGCCAGCAGCTTGGTGGGAGCACATGAAGCTTTCTTT. Protein product: CASSLVGAHEAFF.